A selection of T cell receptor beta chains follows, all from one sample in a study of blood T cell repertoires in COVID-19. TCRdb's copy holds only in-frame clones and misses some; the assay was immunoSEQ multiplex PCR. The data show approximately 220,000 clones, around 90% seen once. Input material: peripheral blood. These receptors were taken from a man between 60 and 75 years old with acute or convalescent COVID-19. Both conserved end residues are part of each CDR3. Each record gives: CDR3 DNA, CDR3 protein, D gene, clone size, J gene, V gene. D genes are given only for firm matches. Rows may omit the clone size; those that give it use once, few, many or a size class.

DNA: TGTGCCAGTAGTATGCAGGGCACCCCCTATCAAGAGACCCAGTACTTC
CDR3: CASSMQGTPYQETQYF
D: NA
size: once
J: TRBJ2-5
V: TRBV19

DNA: TGTGCCAGCAGCCCCAACAGGGACAACTATGGCTACACCTTC
CDR3: CASSPNRDNYGYTF
D: NA
size: NA
J: TRBJ1-2
V: TRBV5-4

DNA: TGTGCCAGCAGCTTAGAACTAGCGGGCAATGAGCAGTTCTTC
CDR3: CASSLELAGNEQFF
D: TRBD2
size: once
J: TRBJ2-1
V: TRBV7-2

DNA: TGTGCCAGCAGCCAAGCTGCACAGGGCAATCAGCCCCAGCATTTT
CDR3: CASSQAAQGNQPQHF
D: NA
size: few
J: TRBJ1-5
V: TRBV3-1/TRBV3-2

DNA: TGTGCCAGCAGTTTTTCTAGTAATGAGCAGTTCTTC
CDR3: CASSFSSNEQFF
D: NA
size: NA
J: TRBJ2-1
V: TRBV12-3/TRBV12-4

DNA: TGTGCCAGCCGCTTTTTCAGGGGCCCCCGACTCGAGCAGTACTTC
CDR3: CASRFFRGPRLEQYF
D: NA
size: NA
J: TRBJ2-7
V: TRBV2

DNA: TGTGCTAGTGGTTTGGAAAGCGGGGGTGGTTACGAGCAGTACTTC
CDR3: CASGLESGGGYEQYF
D: TRBD2
size: NA
J: TRBJ2-7
V: TRBV12-5

DNA: TGTGCCAGCACGGGGGGCACAGATACGCAGTATTTT
CDR3: CASTGGTDTQYF
D: NA
size: NA
J: TRBJ2-3
V: TRBV2

DNA: TGTGCCAGCAGCTTGGACAATAACTATGGCTACACCTTC
CDR3: CASSLDNNYGYTF
D: NA
size: NA
J: TRBJ1-2
V: TRBV5-4

DNA: TGTGCCATCAGCCCGGGACAGATGAACACTGAAGCTTTCTTT
CDR3: CAISPGQMNTEAFF
D: TRBD1
size: NA
J: TRBJ1-1
V: TRBV10-3

DNA: TGTGCCAGCAGTTTATCCCCCTCCTCCCGGAGTTACTATGGCTACACCTTC
CDR3: CASSLSPSSRSYYGYTF
D: NA
size: NA
J: TRBJ1-2
V: TRBV27

DNA: TGCAGCCCGTGGGGGGACACTGAAGCTTTCTTT
CDR3: CSPWGDTEAFF
D: NA
size: NA
J: TRBJ1-1
V: TRBV29-1

DNA: TGTGCCAGCAGCCAGACGCCCGGGACAGGGTTTTCACCCCTCCACTTT
CDR3: CASSQTPGTGFSPLHF
D: TRBD1
size: NA
J: TRBJ1-6
V: TRBV4-2

DNA: TGTGCCAGCACCGACCGAGGGGGTATCGCTGAAAAACTGTTTTTT
CDR3: CASTDRGGIAEKLFF
D: NA
size: NA
J: TRBJ1-4
V: TRBV7-2

DNA: TGTGCCAGCAGTACCGGGACGACAGGAACTGGAAACACCATATATTTT
CDR3: CASSTGTTGTGNTIYF
D: NA
size: NA
J: TRBJ1-3
V: TRBV6-6

DNA: TGTGCCAGCAGCTTCAGACAGGGGGTGACAGATACGCAGTATTTT
CDR3: CASSFRQGVTDTQYF
D: TRBD1
size: NA
J: TRBJ2-3
V: TRBV11-1

DNA: TGTGCCATCAAGATGGGACAGGGGGGGAGTGACGAGCAGTACTTC
CDR3: CAIKMGQGGSDEQYF
D: TRBD1
size: NA
J: TRBJ2-7
V: TRBV10-3

DNA: TGTGCCAGCAGTGAATCAGGGTACGGGGGCAATGAGCAGTTCTTC
CDR3: CASSESGYGGNEQFF
D: NA
size: NA
J: TRBJ2-1
V: TRBV6-1

DNA: TGTGCCAGCAGTTTCCGTTATCGGACAGTTAATGAAAAACTGTTTTTT
CDR3: CASSFRYRTVNEKLFF
D: NA
size: NA
J: TRBJ1-4
V: TRBV27

DNA: TGTGCCAGCATTAGGACAGGCCTAAACTATGGCTACACCTTC
CDR3: CASIRTGLNYGYTF
D: TRBD1
size: NA
J: TRBJ1-2
V: TRBV28

DNA: TGTGCCAGCAGCTTAGCGGGCCAGGGGTCTGGCTACACCTTC
CDR3: CASSLAGQGSGYTF
D: NA
size: NA
J: TRBJ1-2
V: TRBV11-2